This TCR beta chain was documented in a study of T cell responses to AZD1222 COVID-19 vaccine. Study context: Pooling of second doses given at about 4 or about 12 weeks was done. General observations from the study: Baseline seropositives among AZD1222 recipients totaled only six or seven. Clonal diversity was possibly underestimated; the donors were predominantly white British and more often female. It was only after the peak T cell response that any repertoires were sampled.

This CDR3 region has 16 residues. CDR1 and CDR2 (germline): SGHRS, YFSETQ. V trimming: 0 bases; J trimming: 5 bases; junction bases outside the gene matches: 11. TCRdb keeps only in-frame clones here, not all; method: immunoSEQ multiplex PCR. Of around 84,000 clones in the sample, approximately 85% were seen once. Worth noting for this clone: Its antigen is undetermined.

The sequence was collected from an adult in good health. The J gene is TRBJ2-7, the V gene TRBV5-1; 7 bases map to TRBD2. The specimen comprised peripheral blood, sampled on day 0 of AZD1222 vaccination. The CDR3 reads CASSLATYGRINEQYF. The CDR3 DNA reads TGCGCCAGCAGCTTGGCCACTTACGGGAGGATAAACGAGCAGTACTTC.